This T cell receptor (beta chain) derives from a study of patients and donors after allogeneic stem cell transplantation. The CDR3 spans 14 residues. V was clipped by 4 bases and J by 3 bases, with 13 bases between them. CDR1 and CDR2 (germline): MNHEY, SMNVEV (reference sequence). From the RT-PCR reads, TCRdb called clonotypes with MiXCR, one entry per CDR3 protein. The sample yields about 960,000 distinct CDR3 sequences, about 20% seen once. The chain is built from TRBV27 and TRBJ2-7; D possibly corresponds to TRBD1 (6 bases). The receptor was isolated from a human donor who was either an allogeneic HSCT recipient or a stem cell or donor lymphocyte infusion donor (not recorded which). It is not recorded whose cells these are; they may come from a transplant donor. Sequencing was performed on blood, either unsorted or a sorted T cell fraction (not recorded which). The CDR3, as DNA: TGTGCCAGCAGTTACAGGGCGGACGGCTACGAGCAGTACTTC. Amino acids: CASSYRADGYEQYF.